What follows describes a single T cell receptor beta chain. The antigen is not known. This record comes from a study of a mutant IDH1 vaccine in newly diagnosed glioma. Study as a whole: Vaccinations were initiated 4-6 weeks following radiotherapy alone, or were given together with temozolomide cycles.

Clones were read by immunoSEQ multiplex PCR, and TCRdb kept only the in-frame ones, dropping some. In the table there are roughly 25,000 clones, about four fifths of which are singletons. Regarding time point: week 47, end of study. Every vaccine dose comprised 300 ug of mutant IDH1 20-mer peptide plus topical imiquimod. This TCR came from a man aged 40-49 years with glioma. Some clones in this sample may be carry-over from other donors' samples. The source was PBMCs, collected from a glioma patient whose treatment included an IDH1 peptide vaccine.

The CDR3 is CASSLGGQGNQPQHF. The CDR3 DNA is TGTGCCAGCAGCTTAGGCGGACAAGGCAATCAGCCCCAGCATTTT. The rearrangement uses TRBV11-2 and TRBJ1-5, with D maybe TRBD1 (5 bases). Germline CDR1 SGHAT, CDR2 FQNNGV. This CDR3 is 15 amino acids long. Trimming removed 1 base from V and 2 bases from J, with 9 bases in between.